Below are 2 T cell receptor beta chains sequenced from a single sample in a study of T cell changes during pregnancy in multiple sclerosis. The data were produced by immunoSEQ multiplex PCR, yet TCRdb's version contains in-frame clones alone and is incomplete. Of tens of thousands of clones in the sample, over 75% were seen once. The input for sequencing was peripheral blood, taken in the first trimester of pregnancy. All receptors come from a female donor with multiple sclerosis, enrolled in a pregnancy study.

The genes are TRBV2 and TRBJ2-1, with 12 bases aligning to TRBD2. The CDR3 has 15 residues. The trim removed 6 bases at V and 8 bases at J, leaving 8 bases unmatched. The germline V gene encodes CDR1 SNHLY and CDR2 FYNNEI. The DNA for the CDR3 is TGTGCCAGCAGGAGACTAGCGGGAGCGGGAGATGAGCAGTTCTTC. Translated: CASRRLAGAGDEQFF.

The V and J genes are TRBV7-2 and TRBJ2-7; 7 nucleotides line up with TRBD2. V gave up 5 bases and J gave up 3 bases; unmatched junction bases: 7. The CDR3 is 14 amino acids. CDR1 SGHTA and CDR2 FQGNSA come from the germline V gene. CDR3 protein: CASSLGLSNYEQYF. CDR3 DNA sequence: TGTGCCAGCAGCCTGGGACTATCGAACTACGAGCAGTACTTC.